This entry concerns a single T cell receptor (beta chain). The sample is drawn from a study of blood T cell repertoires in COVID-19. Turning to the study itself: Samples representing acute and convalescent COVID-19 were sourced from the United States, Italy and Spain. T cells, B-cell-depleted T cells, or PBMCs supplied cDNA or gDNA.

Germline CDR1 and CDR2: SGHTA and FQGTGA. Trimming took off 8 bases at V and 2 bases at J, with 4 bases between the two ends. The CDR3 is 12 residues long. Original handling: Estimation of nucleated cell counts was performed using reference gene primer amplification. Libraries were prepared by immunoSEQ multiplex PCR; TCRdb keeps only in-frame clonotypes and omits some of them. D and trimming were read from the DNA, whereas the V and J calls and clone size are those reported in that table. The sample contains about 150,000 clones, around 80% of which appear only once. The source is a human donor in a cohort sampled during active COVID-19. Sequencing used peripheral blood. V usage is TRBV7-3 and J usage is TRBJ2-6; no clear D gene. DNA of the CDR3: TGTGCCAGCGGCCCTGGGGCCAACGTCCTGACTTTC. It codes for CASGPGANVLTF.